This T cell receptor beta chain was sequenced in a study of blood T cell repertoires in COVID-19. The germline gives CDR1 MGHRA, CDR2 YSYEKL. The length of the CDR3 is 16 residues. V was cut by 1 base and J by 1 base, with 13 bases left in between. Per the authors' pipeline: Researchers report that nucleated cell counts were estimated from reference gene primer amplification. The protocol was immunoSEQ multiplex PCR, while the TCRdb copy is restricted to in-frame clones and leaves out a portion. The DNA was the basis for D and trimming; V, J and clone size are from that table. The table includes tens of thousands of clones, 88% detected once. This clone was seen more than once but under ten times.

The sequencing sample was made of peripheral blood. This chain links TRBV4-1 with TRBJ1-1; D possibly corresponds to TRBD1 (5 bases). This TCR was sampled from a human donor in a cohort sampled during active COVID-19. The CDR3: CASSQGPGLTNTEAFF. For the CDR3, the DNA is TGCGCCAGCAGCCAAGGACCGGGACTTACGAACACTGAAGCTTTCTTT.